This TCR beta chain stems from a study of T cells after yellow fever vaccination. About the research overall: Fractions of limited cellularity were prepared by means of SMART-Seq v4 Ultra Low Input.

General study results and limits: It was the secondary response that reached its peak faster, day 5 versus 15, but it was weaker.

In germline, CDR1 is SGHKS, CDR2 YYEKEE (reference sequence). Trimming removed 4 bases from V and 5 bases from J, with 15 bases in between. The CDR3 extends over 14 amino acids. Remarks on this clonotype: The target antigen is unknown.

TCRdb independently ran MiXCR on the 5' RACE reads; one entry per CDR3 protein. The repertoire includes a few hundred thousand distinct CDR3 sequences, about 5.2% of them detected once, and 2.5% to 4% sits in the top ten. Source: CD4+ T cells sorted from PBMCs, taken on the day of the yellow fever booster vaccination. This sequence was found in a man aged 18 to 30 who received the YFV17D yellow fever vaccine. V and J are TRBV5-5 and TRBJ2-5; a possible D gene is TRBD2 (7 bases). DNA for the CDR3: TGTGCCAGCAGCCGGACAGTCGGGGGGGAGACCCAGTACTTC. It is translated as CASSRTVGGETQYF.